This TCR beta chain was documented in a study of vaccination and CD4 T cells after COVID-19. Whole-study context: Investigators drew the post-COVID samples a median around 100 days after diagnosis, with a range of 35 to 161.

To note about this clonotype: The antigen remains undetermined.

Oncomine TCR Beta short-read sequencing was applied to DNA from cultured CD4+ T cells. The genomic DNA was obtained from cultured CD4+ T cells by extraction with the QIAamp micro DNA kit. TCRdb ran MiXCR on the PCR reads and lists one entry per CDR3 protein. The sample shows around 26,000 distinct CDR3 sequences, 67% of them seen only once. The treatment was: approximately nine-day PBMC culture with coronavirus spike peptide pools or control peptides (ViraFEST assay). Between the trimmed V and J ends, which lost 4 bases and 1 base, there was a span of 10 bases. This CDR3 contains 14 residues. CDR1 is KGHDR and CDR2 is SFDVKD in the germline V gene.

The specimen comprised CD4+ T cells from blood, cultured in vitro, sampled after SARS-CoV-2 vaccination. The TCR sequence derives from a human donor who received a COVID-19 vaccine. The J gene is TRBJ2-7, the V gene TRBV24-1; weak D call: TRBD1 (6 bases). In nucleotides, the CDR3 is TGTGCCACCAGTGAAGGACAGTATTCCTACGAGCAGTACTTC. It codes for CATSEGQYSYEQYF.